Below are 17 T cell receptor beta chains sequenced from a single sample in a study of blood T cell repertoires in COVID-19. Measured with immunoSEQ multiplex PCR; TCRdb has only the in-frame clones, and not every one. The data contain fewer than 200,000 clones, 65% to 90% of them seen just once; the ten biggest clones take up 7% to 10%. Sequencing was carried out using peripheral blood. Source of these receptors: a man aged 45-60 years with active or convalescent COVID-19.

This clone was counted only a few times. The CDR3 here is CASSSGGNTEAFF. The CDR3 nucleotides are TGTGCCAGCAGTTCCGGAGGGAACACTGAAGCTTTCTTT. J is TRBJ1-1 and V is TRBV6-6; D gene ambiguous. Germline CDR1 reads MNHNY; CDR2 reads SVGAGI (reference sequence). The V end lost 4 bases, the J end lost 1 base, and 7 bases lay between the germline ends. The CDR3 runs 13 residues.

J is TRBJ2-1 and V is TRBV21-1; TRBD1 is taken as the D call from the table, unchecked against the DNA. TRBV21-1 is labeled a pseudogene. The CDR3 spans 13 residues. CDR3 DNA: TGTGCCAGCAGCAAAGCGAAGTCTGGCGAGCAGTTCTTC. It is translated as CASSKAKSGEQFF.

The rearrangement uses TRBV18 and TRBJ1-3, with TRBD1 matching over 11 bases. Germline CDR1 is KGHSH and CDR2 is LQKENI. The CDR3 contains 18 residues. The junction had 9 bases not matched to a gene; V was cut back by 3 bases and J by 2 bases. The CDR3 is CASSPPGTGGTPGNTIYF. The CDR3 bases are TGTGCCAGCTCACCCCCAGGGACAGGGGGTACTCCTGGAAACACCATATATTTT.

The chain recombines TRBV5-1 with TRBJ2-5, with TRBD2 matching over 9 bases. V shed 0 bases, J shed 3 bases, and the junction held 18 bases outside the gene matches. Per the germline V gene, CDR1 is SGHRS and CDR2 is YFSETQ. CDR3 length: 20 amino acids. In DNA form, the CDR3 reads TGCGCCAGCAGCTTGGGGGAGCTAGCGGGGTGGACCGGTTCTAAAGAGACCCAGTACTTC. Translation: CASSLGELAGWTGSKETQYF.

DNA of the CDR3: TGTGCCATCAGTGGCTACAGGGGCAGATACGAGCAGTACTTC. Its protein product is CAISGYRGRYEQYF. The gene calls are TRBV10-3 and TRBJ2-7, with TRBD1 matching 7 bases. The J segment lost 4 bases and the V segment lost 4 bases, leaving 7 bases of the junction unmatched. CDR1 is ENHRY, CDR2 SYGVKD, per germline. This CDR3 comprises 14 residues.

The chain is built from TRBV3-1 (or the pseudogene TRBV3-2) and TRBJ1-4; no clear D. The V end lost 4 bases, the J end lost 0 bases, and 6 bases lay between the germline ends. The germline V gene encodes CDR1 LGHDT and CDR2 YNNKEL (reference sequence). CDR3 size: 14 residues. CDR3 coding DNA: TGTGCCAGCAGCCCCCCCGCAACTAATGAAAAACTGTTTTTT. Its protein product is CASSPPATNEKLFF.

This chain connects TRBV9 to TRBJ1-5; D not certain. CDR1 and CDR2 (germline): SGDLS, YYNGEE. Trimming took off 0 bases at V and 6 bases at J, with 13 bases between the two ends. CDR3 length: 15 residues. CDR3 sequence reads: CASSVGVERGQPQHF. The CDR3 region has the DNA TGTGCCAGCAGCGTAGGGGTGGAGCGGGGTCAGCCCCAGCATTTT.

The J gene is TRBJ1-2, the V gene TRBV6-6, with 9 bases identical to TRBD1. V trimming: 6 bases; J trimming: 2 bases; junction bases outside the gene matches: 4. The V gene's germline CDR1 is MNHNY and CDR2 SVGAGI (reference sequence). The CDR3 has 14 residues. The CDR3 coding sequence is TGTGCCAGCAGCGAGGACAGGGGCAACTATGGCTACACCTTC. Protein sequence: CASSEDRGNYGYTF.

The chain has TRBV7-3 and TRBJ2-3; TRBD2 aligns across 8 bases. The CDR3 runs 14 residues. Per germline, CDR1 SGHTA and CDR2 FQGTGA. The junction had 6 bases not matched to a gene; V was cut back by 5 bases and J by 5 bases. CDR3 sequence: CASSPGTRGDTQYF. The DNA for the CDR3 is TGTGCCAGCAGCCCTGGGACTAGGGGAGATACGCAGTATTTT.

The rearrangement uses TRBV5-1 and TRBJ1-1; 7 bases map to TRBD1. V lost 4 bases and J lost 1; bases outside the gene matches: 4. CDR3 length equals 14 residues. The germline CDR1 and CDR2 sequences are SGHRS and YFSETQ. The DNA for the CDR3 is TGCGCCAGCAGCCAACAGGGGCAGAACACTGAAGCTTTCTTT. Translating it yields CASSQQGQNTEAFF. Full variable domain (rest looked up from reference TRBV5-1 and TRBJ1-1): KAGVTQTPRYLIKTRGQQVTLSCSPISGHRSVSWYQQTPGQGLQFLFEYFSETQRNKGNFPGRFSGRQFSNSRSEMNVSTLELGDSALYLCASSQQGQNTEAFFGQGTRLTVV.

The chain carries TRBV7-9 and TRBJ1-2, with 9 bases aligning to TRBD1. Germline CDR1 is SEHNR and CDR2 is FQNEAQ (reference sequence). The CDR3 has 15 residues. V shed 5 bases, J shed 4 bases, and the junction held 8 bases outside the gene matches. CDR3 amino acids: CASSQGGQGLYGYTF. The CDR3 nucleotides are TGTGCCAGCAGCCAAGGGGGACAGGGCCTCTATGGCTACACCTTC.

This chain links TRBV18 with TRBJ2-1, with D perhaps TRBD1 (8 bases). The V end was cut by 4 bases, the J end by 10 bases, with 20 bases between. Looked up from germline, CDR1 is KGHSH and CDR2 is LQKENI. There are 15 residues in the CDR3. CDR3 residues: CASSLLLGQGGEQFF. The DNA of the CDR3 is TGTGCCAGCTCACTGTTGCTCGGACAGGGAGGGGAGCAGTTCTTC. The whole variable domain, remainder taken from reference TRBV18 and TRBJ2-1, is NAGVMQNPRHLVRRRGQEARLRCSPMKGHSHVYWYRQLPEEGLKFMVYLQKENIIDESGMPKERFSAEFPKEGPSILRIQQVVRGDSAAYFCASSLLLGQGGEQFFGPGTRLTVL.

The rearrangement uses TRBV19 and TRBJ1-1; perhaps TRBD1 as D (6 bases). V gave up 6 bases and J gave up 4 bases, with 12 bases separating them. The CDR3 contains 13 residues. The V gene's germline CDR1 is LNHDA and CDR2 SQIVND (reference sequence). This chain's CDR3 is CASRPDRSTEAFF. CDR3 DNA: TGTGCCAGTAGACCCGACAGGAGCACTGAAGCTTTCTTT.

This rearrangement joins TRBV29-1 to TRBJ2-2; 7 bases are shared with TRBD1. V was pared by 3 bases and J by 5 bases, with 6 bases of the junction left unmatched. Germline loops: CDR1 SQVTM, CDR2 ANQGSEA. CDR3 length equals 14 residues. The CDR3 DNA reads TGCAGCGTTGATGGGCAGGGGGTAACCGGGGAGCTGTTTTTT. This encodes CSVDGQGVTGELFF.

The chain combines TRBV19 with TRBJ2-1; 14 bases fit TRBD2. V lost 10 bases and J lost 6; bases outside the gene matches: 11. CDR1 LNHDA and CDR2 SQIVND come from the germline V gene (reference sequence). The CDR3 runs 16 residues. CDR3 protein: CATQRGLAGVGNEQFF. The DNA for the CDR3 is TGTGCCACTCAGCGGGGACTAGCGGGAGTGGGCAATGAGCAGTTCTTC.

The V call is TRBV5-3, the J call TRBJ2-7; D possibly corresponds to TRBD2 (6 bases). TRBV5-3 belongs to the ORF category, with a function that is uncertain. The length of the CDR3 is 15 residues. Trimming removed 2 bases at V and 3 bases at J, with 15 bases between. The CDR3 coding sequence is TGTGCCAGAAGCTTTAAATGGGGAGGTGGCTACGAGCAGTACTTC. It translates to CARSFKWGGGYEQYF.

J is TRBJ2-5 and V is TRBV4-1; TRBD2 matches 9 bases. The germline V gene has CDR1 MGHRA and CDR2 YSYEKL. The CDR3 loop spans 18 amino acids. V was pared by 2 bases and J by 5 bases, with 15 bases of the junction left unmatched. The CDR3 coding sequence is TGCGCCAGCAGCCAACCTAGAGGAGCGTCTAGCGGGGTTGAGACCCAGTACTTC. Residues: CASSQPRGASSGVETQYF.